This entry features one TCR beta chain sequence. The record originates from a study of control samples from healthy donors and cancer patients. Trimming took 1 base from V and 5 from J, leaving 3 bases between them. This CDR3 contains 12 residues. Looked up from germline, CDR1 is LGHNA and CDR2 is YSLEER. Method: immunoSEQ multiplex PCR; TCRdb's copy keeps in-frame clones and lacks some. This table holds roughly 40,000 clones, roughly 90% found once. The sequence derives from a woman aged 50 to 60 in good health. The J gene is TRBJ2-1, the V gene TRBV4-3; D unresolved. Sequencing input: blood. CDR3 in amino acids: CASSQVDNEQFF. DNA of the CDR3: TGCGCCAGCAGCCAAGTGGACAATGAGCAGTTCTTC.